The 7 T cell receptor beta chains presented below share a single source sample, sequenced in a study of blood T cell repertoires in COVID-19. Assay used: immunoSEQ multiplex PCR; TCRdb lists only in-frame clones, some missing. Found here are some 51,000 clones, 85% to 95% of them singletons; the top ten hold 2.5% to 3.5%. The sample consisted of peripheral blood. The source is a man between 45 and 60 years old with acute or convalescent COVID-19.

The rearrangement joins TRBV5-5 to TRBJ2-3; TRBD2 is a possible D gene (5 bases). The CDR3 contains 15 residues. Trimming took off 3 bases at V and 0 bases at J, with 11 bases between the two ends. Germline-derived CDR1 and CDR2 are SGHKS and YYEKEE (reference sequence). CDR3 sequence reads: CASSYGLFSTDTQYF. The CDR3 DNA sequence: TGTGCCAGCAGCTATGGACTGTTTAGCACAGATACGCAGTATTTT.

The V and J genes are TRBV9 and TRBJ1-1; D ambiguous. V was shortened by 1 base and J by 0 bases, with 7 bases between the two germline ends. The V gene's germline CDR1 is SGDLS and CDR2 YYNGEE. The CDR3 sequence is 14 residues long. CDR3 sequence reads: CASSVTDMNTEAFF. The CDR3 DNA is TGTGCCAGCAGCGTAACTGATATGAACACTGAAGCTTTCTTT.

This clone is a singleton in its sample. The V call is TRBV6-2 or TRBV6-3, the J call TRBJ1-2; 8 bases fit TRBD1. Germline V gene data show CDR1 as MNHEY and CDR2 as SVGEGT. The CDR3 contains 17 residues. V shed 6 bases and J 3 bases; nucleotides not matched to a gene: 15. The CDR3 nucleotides are TGTGCCAGCAGCCCTCGTCTAATGAAGACAGGGGACTATGGCTACACCTTC. Its protein product is CASSPRLMKTGDYGYTF.

This rearrangement joins TRBV5-8 to TRBJ2-7; 7 bases fit TRBD2. V lost 4 bases and J lost 2; bases outside the gene matches: 9. The CDR3 contains 15 residues. Germline V gene sequence: CDR1 SGHTS, CDR2 YDEGEE. The CDR3 bases are TGTGCCAGCAGCCGGGGACTATTACGGGCCTACGAGCAGTACTTC. Translating it yields CASSRGLLRAYEQYF. The full variable domain, rest sourced from reference TRBV5-8 and TRBJ2-7, is EAGVTQSPTHLIKTRGQQATLRCSPISGHTSVYWYQQALGLGLQFLLWYDEGEERNRGNFPPRFSGRQFPNYSSELNVNALELEDSALYLCASSRGLLRAYEQYFGPGTRLTVT.

The J gene is TRBJ2-7, the V gene TRBV3-1 (or the pseudogene TRBV3-2), with D maybe TRBD2 (5 bases). The CDR3 is made up of 12 amino acids. From germline, CDR1 is LGHDT and CDR2 YNNKEL (reference sequence). Trimming pared 1 base from V and 7 bases from J, leaving 8 bases between. DNA of the CDR3: TGTGCCAGCAGCCAAGGACGGAGGGAGCAGTACTTC. Its protein product is CASSQGRREQYF.

This chain joins TRBV10-3 and TRBJ2-1; D is possibly TRBD2 (5 bases). The V gene lost 6 bases and the J gene lost 15 bases, with 21 bases spanning the gap. Germline loops: CDR1 ENHRY, CDR2 SYGVKD. CDR3 length: 13 amino acids. CDR3 sequence: CAISAPAGSSPFF. The CDR3 coding sequence is TGTGCCATCAGCGCTCCCGCGGGCTCGAGCCCGTTCTTC.

The chain recombines TRBV2 with TRBJ1-4; a weak D match, TRBD1 (5 bases). The CDR3 runs to 14 residues. The V gene's germline CDR1 is SNHLY and CDR2 FYNNEI. Trimming pared 3 bases from V and 7 bases from J, leaving 12 bases between. The CDR3 spells CASSDRAGSEKLFF. The CDR3 DNA is TGTGCCAGCAGTGACAGGGCCGGTAGTGAAAAACTGTTTTTT. Supplemented by reference TRBV2 and TRBJ1-4, the full variable domain reads EPEVTQTPSHQVTQMGQEVILRCVPISNHLYFYWYRQILGQKVEFLVSFYNNEISEKSEIFDDQFSVERPDGSNFTLKIRSTKLEDSAMYFCASSDRAGSEKLFFGSGTQLSVL.